Listed below are T cell receptor beta chains from one sample, sequenced in a study of CD8 T cells in ankylosing spondylitis. TCRdb reprocessed the 5' RACE reads with MiXCR, giving one entry per CDR3 protein. The table records about 480,000 distinct CDR3 sequences, 15% to 20% of them present only once. Sequenced material: blood, either unsorted or a sorted T cell fraction (not recorded which). Receptor source: a male donor with ankylosing spondylitis. Both conserved end residues are part of each CDR3. A D gene is named only where the DNA matches it firmly. Size values are once, few and many counts, or a class for expanded clones, and some rows have none.

cdr3_nt: TGTGCCTGGGAGGGGACAGGTGCTCGAGAGCAGTTCTTC
cdr3_aa: CAWEGTGAREQFF
v_call: TRBV30
d_call: TRBD1
clone_size: .
j_call: TRBJ2-1

cdr3_nt: TGTGCCAGTAGTATGCAGGCAGGGCCCTACGAGCAGTACTTC
cdr3_aa: CASSMQAGPYEQYF
v_call: TRBV19
d_call: .
clone_size: once
j_call: TRBJ2-7

cdr3_nt: TGCGCCAGCAGCCCAGGACTAGCGGGAAGCTCCTACGAGCAGTACTTC
cdr3_aa: CASSPGLAGSSYEQYF
v_call: TRBV5-1
d_call: TRBD2
clone_size: once
j_call: TRBJ2-7

cdr3_nt: TGTGCCAGCAGCCCCTGGCAGGGCGGGAATGGCTACACCTTC
cdr3_aa: CASSPWQGGNGYTF
v_call: TRBV3-1
d_call: .
clone_size: few
j_call: TRBJ1-2

cdr3_nt: TGTGCCAGCAGTGGGGACATCAACACTGAAGCTTTCTTT
cdr3_aa: CASSGDINTEAFF
v_call: TRBV6-1
d_call: .
clone_size: few
j_call: TRBJ1-1

cdr3_nt: TGTGCCAGCACCCTACAGGGAGCCACTGAAGCTTTCTTT
cdr3_aa: CASTLQGATEAFF
v_call: TRBV6-6
d_call: .
clone_size: .
j_call: TRBJ1-1

cdr3_nt: TGTGCCTGGAGTGCCGGGACGGTTGGCTACACCTTC
cdr3_aa: CAWSAGTVGYTF
v_call: TRBV30
d_call: .
clone_size: .
j_call: TRBJ1-2

cdr3_nt: TGTGCCAGCAGTTATCGACAGGGGGCTGGGAACACCGGGGAGCTGTTTTTT
cdr3_aa: CASSYRQGAGNTGELFF
v_call: TRBV6-5
d_call: TRBD1
clone_size: .
j_call: TRBJ2-2

cdr3_nt: TGTGCCAGCATCCGGGTACAGGGGCCAGACCCCTACGAGCAGTACTTC
cdr3_aa: CASIRVQGPDPYEQYF
v_call: TRBV5-5
d_call: TRBD1
clone_size: few
j_call: TRBJ2-7

cdr3_nt: TGTGCCAGCAGCCGCCGCAGAGCCACTAACTATGGCTACACCTTC
cdr3_aa: CASSRRRATNYGYTF
v_call: TRBV28
d_call: .
clone_size: many
j_call: TRBJ1-2

cdr3_nt: TGTGCCAGCAGTTCCCTCCCGGGGGTTAGCGGGCTTTACAATGAGCAGTTCTTC
cdr3_aa: CASSSLPGVSGLYNEQFF
v_call: TRBV27
d_call: TRBD2
clone_size: few
j_call: TRBJ2-1

cdr3_nt: TGTGCCATCAGTGAGTCGGGGAGGGCCCCGGGCGAGCAGTACTTC
cdr3_aa: CAISESGRAPGEQYF
v_call: TRBV10-3
d_call: TRBD2
clone_size: many
j_call: TRBJ2-7

cdr3_nt: TGTGCCAGCAGCTTACGGTCCGGGACGGCGGGTGAAAAACTGTTTTTT
cdr3_aa: CASSLRSGTAGEKLFF
v_call: TRBV11-2
d_call: .
clone_size: .
j_call: TRBJ1-4

cdr3_nt: TGTGCCAGCAGTAACAGGGATCGGTCGAACTATGGCTACACCTTC
cdr3_aa: CASSNRDRSNYGYTF
v_call: TRBV3-1
d_call: .
clone_size: .
j_call: TRBJ1-2

cdr3_nt: TGCAGTGCTCTACTACCCTTTAGCACAGATACGCAGTATTTT
cdr3_aa: CSALLPFSTDTQYF
v_call: TRBV20-1
d_call: .
clone_size: once
j_call: TRBJ2-3

cdr3_nt: TGTGCCAGCAGACTCGCGGGACAGGGAGGTATCGGAAAACTGTTTTTT
cdr3_aa: CASRLAGQGGIGKLFF
v_call: TRBV27
d_call: TRBD1
clone_size: .
j_call: TRBJ1-4

cdr3_nt: TGTGCCAGCAGTAACCTTCCCTACGAGCAGTACTTC
cdr3_aa: CASSNLPYEQYF
v_call: TRBV6-2/TRBV6-3
d_call: .
clone_size: .
j_call: TRBJ2-7

cdr3_nt: TGTGCCAGCAGCCAAAACCGGGATCACACCTTC
cdr3_aa: CASSQNRDHTF
v_call: TRBV3-1
d_call: .
clone_size: many
j_call: TRBJ1-2

cdr3_nt: TGTGCCAGCAGCTTGGTGTTCGGGTCGGACTATGGCTACACCTTC
cdr3_aa: CASSLVFGSDYGYTF
v_call: TRBV5-6
d_call: .
clone_size: .
j_call: TRBJ1-2

cdr3_nt: TGTGCCAGCAGTCCCCCGGGACAGGGGGCGGTGACTGAAGCTTTCTTT
cdr3_aa: CASSPPGQGAVTEAFF
v_call: TRBV12-3/TRBV12-4
d_call: TRBD1
clone_size: .
j_call: TRBJ1-1

cdr3_nt: TGTGCCAGCAGCATGGACAGGGGTGAAGCTTTCTTT
cdr3_aa: CASSMDRGEAFF
v_call: TRBV5-6
d_call: TRBD1
clone_size: many
j_call: TRBJ1-1

cdr3_nt: TGTGCCAGCAGTGCCCGATGGGACAGCTACGAGCAGTACTTC
cdr3_aa: CASSARWDSYEQYF
v_call: TRBV6-1
d_call: TRBD1
clone_size: few
j_call: TRBJ2-7

cdr3_nt: TGCGCCAGCAGCGCCGGGGACAGCCAAGCGTACACTGAAGCTTTCTTT
cdr3_aa: CASSAGDSQAYTEAFF
v_call: TRBV5-1
d_call: TRBD1
clone_size: few
j_call: TRBJ1-1

cdr3_nt: TGTGCCAGCACCCAGTTGACCCCCGGGACAGGGACCTACAATGAGCAGTTCTTC
cdr3_aa: CASTQLTPGTGTYNEQFF
v_call: TRBV3-1
d_call: TRBD1
clone_size: few
j_call: TRBJ2-1

cdr3_nt: TGTGCCAGTAAGACAGGGGTTGGCACAGATACGCAGTATTTT
cdr3_aa: CASKTGVGTDTQYF
v_call: TRBV19
d_call: TRBD1
clone_size: .
j_call: TRBJ2-3

cdr3_nt: TGTGCCAGCAGCTTAACGGCGGACAGGGGGAGCGCCGGGGAGCTGTTTTTT
cdr3_aa: CASSLTADRGSAGELFF
v_call: TRBV7-3
d_call: TRBD1
clone_size: few
j_call: TRBJ2-2

cdr3_nt: TGCAGCGTCCGAAGAACAGGGAATACCTTCTCCTACGAGCAGTACTTC
cdr3_aa: CSVRRTGNTFSYEQYF
v_call: TRBV29-1
d_call: .
clone_size: .
j_call: TRBJ2-7

cdr3_nt: TGCGCCAGCAGCTTGATGGGGAGTAATGAAAAACTGTTTTTT
cdr3_aa: CASSLMGSNEKLFF
v_call: TRBV5-1
d_call: .
clone_size: many
j_call: TRBJ1-4

cdr3_nt: TGCAGTGCTAGAAGTCAGTTGGGACAGAGCACAGATACGCAGTATTTT
cdr3_aa: CSARSQLGQSTDTQYF
v_call: TRBV20-1
d_call: TRBD1
clone_size: few
j_call: TRBJ2-3

cdr3_nt: TGCGCCAGCAGCCCACCCTTAGGTGATTACAATGAGCAGTTCTTC
cdr3_aa: CASSPPLGDYNEQFF
v_call: TRBV5-1
d_call: .
clone_size: many
j_call: TRBJ2-1

cdr3_nt: TGTGCCTGGACCCCCGGAGGGGATACGCAGTATTTT
cdr3_aa: CAWTPGGDTQYF
v_call: TRBV30
d_call: .
clone_size: few
j_call: TRBJ2-3

cdr3_nt: TGTGCCAGCAGCTTTATATCCTACAATGAGCAGTTCTTC
cdr3_aa: CASSFISYNEQFF
v_call: TRBV5-6
d_call: .
clone_size: .
j_call: TRBJ2-1

cdr3_nt: TGCAGTGCTAGAGATAGGGTAGCTAATTCACCCCTCCACTTT
cdr3_aa: CSARDRVANSPLHF
v_call: TRBV20-1
d_call: .
clone_size: few
j_call: TRBJ1-6

cdr3_nt: TGCAGTGCTATTGCGGGCGGGGGAGGCGAGCAGTACTTC
cdr3_aa: CSAIAGGGGEQYF
v_call: TRBV20-1
d_call: TRBD2
clone_size: .
j_call: TRBJ2-7

cdr3_nt: TGCAGTGCTACAAACCGGTGGATGCAAGAGACCCAGTACTTC
cdr3_aa: CSATNRWMQETQYF
v_call: TRBV20-1
d_call: .
clone_size: few
j_call: TRBJ2-5

cdr3_nt: TGTGCCAGCAGCCAGGGACTAGCGGGACTCTACAATGAGCAGTTCTTC
cdr3_aa: CASSQGLAGLYNEQFF
v_call: TRBV7-2
d_call: TRBD2
clone_size: few
j_call: TRBJ2-1

cdr3_nt: TGTGCCACCAGTGACCCCACTAGCGCCCAAGAGACCCAGTACTTC
cdr3_aa: CATSDPTSAQETQYF
v_call: TRBV24-1
d_call: TRBD2
clone_size: .
j_call: TRBJ2-5

cdr3_nt: TGTGCCAGCAGCCTCAGTAGTCTCTATGGCTACACCTTC
cdr3_aa: CASSLSSLYGYTF
v_call: TRBV7-2
d_call: .
clone_size: .
j_call: TRBJ1-2

cdr3_nt: TGTGCCAGCAGTGAAGACGGGGGAAATCAGCCCCAGCATTTT
cdr3_aa: CASSEDGGNQPQHF
v_call: TRBV2
d_call: .
clone_size: many
j_call: TRBJ1-5

cdr3_nt: TGTGCCAGTAGGGACGGGCACTCCTACGAGCAGTACTTC
cdr3_aa: CASRDGHSYEQYF
v_call: TRBV19
d_call: .
clone_size: .
j_call: TRBJ2-7

cdr3_nt: TGTGCCAGCAGCCCGCGGGACACCTCCTCTGGGGCCAACGTCCTGACTTTC
cdr3_aa: CASSPRDTSSGANVLTF
v_call: TRBV4-2
d_call: .
clone_size: .
j_call: TRBJ2-6

cdr3_nt: TGTGCCAGCAGCTTGGGGGTATCAGATCAGCCCCAGCATTTT
cdr3_aa: CASSLGVSDQPQHF
v_call: TRBV5-5
d_call: .
clone_size: .
j_call: TRBJ1-5